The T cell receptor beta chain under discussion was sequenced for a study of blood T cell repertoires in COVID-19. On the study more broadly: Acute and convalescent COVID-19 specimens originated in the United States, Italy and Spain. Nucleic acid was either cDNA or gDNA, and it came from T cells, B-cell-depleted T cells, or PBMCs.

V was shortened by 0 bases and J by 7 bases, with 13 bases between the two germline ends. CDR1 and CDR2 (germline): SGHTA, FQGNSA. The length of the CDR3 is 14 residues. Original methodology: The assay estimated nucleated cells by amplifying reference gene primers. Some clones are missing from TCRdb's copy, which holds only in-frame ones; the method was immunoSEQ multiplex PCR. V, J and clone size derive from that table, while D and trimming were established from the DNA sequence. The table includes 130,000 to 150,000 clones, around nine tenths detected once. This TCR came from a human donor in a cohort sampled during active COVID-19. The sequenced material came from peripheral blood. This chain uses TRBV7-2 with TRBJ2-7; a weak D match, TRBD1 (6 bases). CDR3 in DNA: TGTGCCAGCAGCTTAGCGGCAGGACAGAGAGAGCAGTACTTC. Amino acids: CASSLAAGQREQYF.